The entry below describes one T cell receptor beta chain. This record belongs to a study of T cells after yellow fever vaccination. From the 5' RACE reads, TCRdb called clonotypes with MiXCR, one entry per CDR3 protein. The sample shows 400,000 to 450,000 distinct CDR3 sequences, 15% to 20% of them seen only once. CDR3 size: 12 residues. The V gene's germline CDR1 is SEHNR and CDR2 FQNEAQ (reference sequence). V was cut by 8 bases and J by 6 bases, with 10 bases left in between. This receptor was identified in a man between 18 and 35 years old who received the YFV17D yellow fever vaccine. The genes are TRBV7-9 and TRBJ1-4; a possible D gene is TRBD1 (6 bases). Here the sequenced sample was PBMCs, taken before the yellow fever booster vaccination. The chain's CDR3 is CASRGPHEKLFF. Here the CDR3 DNA reads TGTGCCAGCCGGGGGCCCCATGAAAAACTGTTTTTT.